The T cell receptor beta chain described here comes from a study of blood T cell repertoires in COVID-19. Turning to the study itself: Some COVID-19 samples were acute and others convalescent; all came from the United States, Italy and Spain. Sample material is recorded as cDNA or gDNA derived from T cells, B-cell-depleted T cells, or PBMCs.

This clone was counted once. Trimming removed 4 bases from V and 5 bases from J, with 20 bases in between. Germline-derived CDR1 and CDR2 are KGHSH and LQKENI. CDR3 size: 16 residues. Recruitment covered about 25 US areas and drew participants whose ages spanned about 18 to 100 years. Recovered participants had two consecutive negative NP/OP PCR tests, healthcare professional clearance, or symptom resolution. The table came from immunoSEQ multiplex PCR; TCRdb's copy has only in-frame clones and leaves some out. This sample has 300,000 to 450,000 clones, with around 87% found just once. This receptor was identified in a man in his late teens or twenties who had recovered from COVID-19. This sequence joins TRBV18 and TRBJ1-1; D perhaps matches TRBD1 (6 bases). Input material: PBMCs or T cells enriched from blood (not recorded which). CDR3 residues: CASSLASGAVGTEAFF. CDR3 bases: TGTGCCAGCTCACTGGCGTCAGGGGCAGTGGGGACTGAAGCTTTCTTT.